A single T cell receptor beta chain is shown here with its context. Antigen specificity is unknown. This specimen comes from a study of cytomegalovirus exposure and HLA in healthy donors. Study findings and constraints: The study reported that TCR beta sequences accurately predicted HLA-A and HLA-B alleles in most subjects. A few CMV-associated chains proved CMV antigen-specific in vitro.

Deletions cut 2 bases from V and 5 bases from J, with 13 bases between. This CDR3 is built from 14 residues. Germline CDR1 and CDR2: KGHSH and LQKENI. The primer mix had 60 Vbeta and 13 Jbeta primers. Profiled with immunoSEQ multiplex PCR; TCRdb holds only in-frame clones, not every one. This sample's clone table lists 150,000 or so clones. The clonotype was recovered from a woman aged 45-65 years in good health and CMV-seronegative. The V call is TRBV18, the J call TRBJ2-7; tentatively, D is TRBD1 (6 bases). The specimen sequenced was PBMCs. CDR3 nucleotides: TGTGCCAGCTCACCAGCAGGGGCTGGTGACGAGCAGTACTTC. This gives the protein CASSPAGAGDEQYF. Combining the CDR3 with reference TRBV18 and TRBJ2-7 gives the whole variable domain NAGVMQNPRHLVRRRGQEARLRCSPMKGHSHVYWYRQLPEEGLKFMVYLQKENIIDESGMPKERFSAEFPKEGPSILRIQQVVRGDSAAYFCASSPAGAGDEQYFGPGTRLTVT.